This TCR beta chain emerged from a study of PD-1 blockade in classical Hodgkin lymphoma. The CDR3 runs 16 residues. With 4 bases clipped from V and 0 bases from J, the junction kept 1 base outside the gene matches. Germline V gene data show CDR1 as LNHDA and CDR2 as SQIVND (reference sequence). A single count supports this clone. Its target is not known. Time point: newly diagnosed, previously untreated cHL patient sample. Isolation of CD4+ T cells from thawed PBMCs was performed by magnetic negative selection. Newly diagnosed, untreated classical Hodgkin lymphoma PBMCs provided comparison. Study-level points and caveats: Causes of the repertoire differences remain undefined, possibly disease activity or prior therapy. Compared with healthy donors, newly diagnosed patients reportedly showed lower baseline TCR diversity.

This table comes from immunoSEQ multiplex PCR, and its TCRdb copy is limited to in-frame clones, with some not included. The sample shows about 30,000 clones, about 85% of them seen only once. The sequence derives from a human donor with classical Hodgkin lymphoma. Specimen: CD4+ T cells from blood. The chain couples TRBV19 to TRBJ2-1; 12 bases are shared with TRBD2. The CDR3 loop reads CASSTTSGSSYNEQFF. For the CDR3, the DNA is TGTGCCAGTAGTACGACTAGCGGGAGCTCCTACAATGAGCAGTTCTTC. Together with reference TRBV19 and TRBJ2-1, the CDR3 gives the full variable domain: DGGITQSPKYLFRKEGQNVTLSCEQNLNHDAMYWYRQDPGQGLRLIYYSQIVNDFQKGDIAEGYSVSREKKESFPLTVTSAQKNPTAFYLCASSTTSGSSYNEQFFGPGTRLTVL.